This entry is about one T cell receptor (beta chain). This clonotype has a handful of counts. Its antigen is currently not known. No base qualities exist here, and no much larger clone lies one base off it. The sample belongs to a study of early T cells in non-severe SARS-CoV-2 infection (dated by TCRdb to the early 2020s). Describing the broader study: TCR sequencing used bulk RNA from unsorted whole blood, so alpha and beta chains could not be paired. What the study reported, not specific to this receptor: VDJdb matching was skewed toward anti-spike CD8 responses and likely underestimated virus-specific expansions, missing private and CD4 specificities.

Library preparation was by 5' RACE. Sequenced using a NextSeq 500. Unique molecular identifiers were attached to individual cDNA molecules in the TCR library protocol so that sequencing error and PCR bias could be corrected. Both TCR alpha and beta chains were sequenced, and tight co-correlation was observed between alpha and beta sequence abundances in each sample. The published analysis was carried out like this. Decombinator V4 was used to annotate TCR sequences for V gene, J gene and CDR3. Expanded TCRs were defined as changing significantly between any two time points under a Poisson model with p below 0.0001. TCR abundances were normalised to the total number of TCRs sequenced per sample and expressed as counts per million. MAIT TCRs were defined by TRAV1-2 paired with TRAJ12, TRAJ20 or TRAJ33, and iNKT TCRs by TRAV10 paired with TRAJ18. VDJdb, accessed on 1 November 2021, was searched for TCRs annotated for CMV, EBV and SARS-CoV-2, and TCRs annotated for more than one antigen were excluded. The public reads were reanalyzed by TCRdb: fastp trimming at Q25, MiXCR alignment, in-frame beta chains only. Each CDR3 protein gets just one entry, which takes the most common genes and DNA from the rows behind it. TCRdb's processing, not the authors' own work, is the source of the V and J calls. This sample lists under 50,000 distinct CDR3 sequences; about 23% were detected once. The ten most abundant clones make up under 6% of the sample.

In the germline V gene, CDR1 corresponds to SGHAT and CDR2 to FQNNGV. The CDR3 measures 15 amino acids from cysteine to phenylalanine. Only the CDR3 DNA is retained, 45 bases long and in frame from the first base. Ends trimmed: V by 0 bases, J by 7 bases; bases unmatched to a gene: 8. This was a case-control study nested in a cohort of healthcare workers in London, UK, who had nasopharyngeal swab PCR tests and blood samples taken every week. Healthcare workers were enrolled in the week of the UK lockdown, from 23 to 31 March 2020, and were followed every week for up to roughly 16 weeks. Rearrangement joined TRBV11-2 to TRBJ2-7, with 8 junctional bases fitting TRBD1. The sequenced sample was whole blood, obtained at baseline. This sequence was found in an adult who was a healthcare worker with PCR-confirmed SARS-CoV-2 infection or an uninfected control (not recorded which). The DNA sequence is as follows: TGTGCCAGCAGCTTAGAACCCGCAGGGGGCGGAGAGCAGTACTTC. Translated, it reads CASSLEPAGGGEQYF. The entire variable domain, with the stretches around the CDR3 drawn from the reference TRBV11-2 and TRBJ2-7 proteins, is EAGVAQSPRYKIIEKRQSVAFWCNPISGHATLYWYQQILGQGPKLLIQFQNNGVVDDSQLPKDRFSAERLKGVDSTLKIQPAKLEDSAVYLCASSLEPAGGGEQYFGPGTRLTVT.